A selection of T cell receptor beta chains follows, all from one sample in a study of T cell responses to AZD1222 COVID-19 vaccine. Clones were read by immunoSEQ multiplex PCR, and TCRdb kept only the in-frame ones, dropping some. The sample lists 75,000 to 85,000 clones, 65% to 80% seen once, with 27% in the top ten. Sample: peripheral blood, taken 28 days after the second dose of the MenACWY control vaccine. All receptors come from an adult who received the MenACWY meningococcal vaccine as a control. Both conserved end residues are part of each CDR3. A D gene is named only where the DNA matches it firmly. Expanded clones get a size class; other rows say once, few or many, or leave the size out.

TRBJ1-1	.	TRBV10-3	.	TGTGCCATCAGTGACCGGGAGGGAGGGACTGAAGCTTTCTTT	CAISDREGGTEAFF
TRBJ2-6	.	TRBV30	.	TGTGCCTGGAGCCAGGGGACTGGGGCCAACGTCCTGACTTTC	CAWSQGTGANVLTF
TRBJ1-2	.	TRBV6-5	TRBD1	TGTGCCAGCAGTTCCCCGACAGGGGGTTATAACTATGGCTACACCTTC	CASSSPTGGYNYGYTF
TRBJ2-5	.	TRBV6-6	.	TGTGCCAGCAACTCTGGCCAAGAGACCCAGTACTTC	CASNSGQETQYF
TRBJ1-5	.	TRBV19	.	TGTGCCAGTAGTATAGGCAATAGCAATCAGCCCCAGCATTTT	CASSIGNSNQPQHF
TRBJ1-1	once	TRBV24-1	.	TGTGCCACCAGTGATGCCAACACTGAAGCTTTCTTT	CATSDANTEAFF
TRBJ2-1	few	TRBV3-1/TRBV3-2	TRBD2	TGTGCCAGCAGCCAAGATGCGGGGGAGTACAATGAGCAGTTCTTC	CASSQDAGEYNEQFF
TRBJ1-6	.	TRBV9	.	TGTGCCAGCAGCGGAGGACCTAATTCACCCCTCCACTTT	CASSGGPNSPLHF
TRBJ1-1	once	TRBV28	.	TGTGCCAGCAGTCCTAATCAGCTTAACACTGAAGCTTTCTTT	CASSPNQLNTEAFF
TRBJ2-3	.	TRBV5-1	.	TGCGCCAGCAGCTTGGCACCGAACACGATCCGGCCAGATACGCAGTATTTT	CASSLAPNTIRPDTQYF
TRBJ2-1	.	TRBV9	TRBD2	TGTGCCAGCAGCCCTGGGACTAGCCCTTACAATGATTATCAGTTCTTC	CASSPGTSPYNDYQFF
TRBJ2-3	.	TRBV7-8	TRBD2	TGTGCCAGCAGCTTACAAGCGGGGGGATACACAGATACGCAGTATTTT	CASSLQAGGYTDTQYF
TRBJ2-1	.	TRBV4-3	TRBD2	TGCGCCAGCAGCCAAGTAGCTAGCGGGGGGGCGATTATCAGACCCTACAATGAGCAGTTCTTC	CASSQVASGGAIIRPYNEQFF
TRBJ2-7	.	TRBV19	TRBD2	TGTGCCAGTAGTATAGATGCGGGGGGCGCCTACGAGCAGTACTTC	CASSIDAGGAYEQYF
TRBJ2-2	.	TRBV5-1	TRBD2	TGCGCCAGCAGCCCGGTACTAGCGGGGGGCGCCGGGGAGCTGTTTTTT	CASSPVLAGGAGELFF
TRBJ2-5	.	TRBV4-3	.	TGCGCCAGCAGCCAGACTCAACAGGGCCCCCAGTACTTC	CASSQTQQGPQYF
TRBJ1-4	few	TRBV12-3/TRBV12-4	TRBD1	TGTGCCAGTGGGACAGATAATGAAAAACTGTTTTTT	CASGTDNEKLFF
TRBJ2-7	.	TRBV11-2	.	TGTGCCAGCAGCTTATTGGTGGTTGCCTACGAGCAGTACTTC	CASSLLVVAYEQYF
TRBJ1-5	.	TRBV15	.	TGTGCCACCAGCATGGTCAGGTCTGGCAATCAGCCCCAGCATTTT	CATSMVRSGNQPQHF
TRBJ2-5	.	TRBV10-3	.	TGTGCCATCCGCGGGGACAAGGGAGGTGAGACCCAGTACTTC	CAIRGDKGGETQYF
TRBJ1-4	.	TRBV2	.	TGTGCCAGCAGCTTTAGGGACGGCACTAATGAAAAACTGTTTTTT	CASSFRDGTNEKLFF
TRBJ2-7	once	TRBV5-6	TRBD2	TGTGCCAGCAGCTGGAGGGACTACTACGAGCAGTACTTC	CASSWRDYYEQYF
TRBJ2-3	.	TRBV11-2	.	TGTGCCAGCAGCCCCTTGACCACAGATACGCAGTATTTT	CASSPLTTDTQYF
TRBJ1-5	.	TRBV19	.	TGTGCCAGTAGTATAGAGGCCAGACATCAGCCCCAGCATTTT	CASSIEARHQPQHF
TRBJ1-1	.	TRBV11-2	TRBD1	TGTGCCAGCAGCCGGACAGGGCTAAGGAACACTGAAGCTTTCTTT	CASSRTGLRNTEAFF
TRBJ1-1	.	TRBV2	.	TGTGCCAGCAGTGGGTTTCAGATTAACACTGAAGCTTTCTTT	CASSGFQINTEAFF
TRBJ1-5	medium-sized	TRBV2	.	TGTGCCAGCAAGCAGGGCTCGGGCAATCAGCCCCAGCATTTT	CASKQGSGNQPQHF
TRBJ1-2	once	TRBV24-1	TRBD1	TGTGCCACCAGTGATCCTTACAGGGGTTTCTATGGCTACACCTTC	CATSDPYRGFYGYTF
TRBJ1-2	.	TRBV7-9	.	TGTGCCAGCAGCTTAGAGGGGGGTAGTGGCTACACCTTC	CASSLEGGSGYTF
TRBJ1-1	.	TRBV5-4	TRBD1	TGTGCCAGCAGCGTGGGACAGGGGAGGGACACTGAAGCTTTCTTT	CASSVGQGRDTEAFF
TRBJ1-3	.	TRBV9	.	TGTGCCAGCAGCGTAGGTCCGATGGCCGTGGACACCATATATTTT	CASSVGPMAVDTIYF
TRBJ1-1	.	TRBV30	.	TGTGCCTGGACCGTAAGAGGGGGGCTTGAAGCTTTCTTT	CAWTVRGGLEAFF
TRBJ2-7	few	TRBV28	TRBD2	TGTGCCAGCAGCCCTAGCGGCACCTACGAGCAGTACTTC	CASSPSGTYEQYF
TRBJ1-1	.	TRBV19	.	TGTGCCAGTAGTATGGCCAGGGTAGGTTGGATGAACACTGAAGCTTTCTTT	CASSMARVGWMNTEAFF
TRBJ2-6	.	TRBV3-1/TRBV3-2	.	TGTGCCAGCAGCCAACACCTCAGCTCTGGGGCCAACGTCCTGACTTTC	CASSQHLSSGANVLTF
TRBJ2-3	.	TRBV3-1/TRBV3-2	.	TGTGCCAGCAGCCAAGGGACTCCCTTGGGGACAGATACGCAGTATTTT	CASSQGTPLGTDTQYF
TRBJ1-2	.	TRBV27	.	TGTGCCAGCAGCACGATAGGGGGTTCTAACTATGGCTACACCTTC	CASSTIGGSNYGYTF
TRBJ2-5	.	TRBV28	.	TGTGCCAGCAGTTTTGTCATTCCAGAGACCCAGTACTTC	CASSFVIPETQYF
TRBJ2-5	.	TRBV5-1	.	TGCGCCAGCAGCTTCGTCCAGCAGGAGACCCAGTACTTC	CASSFVQQETQYF
TRBJ1-2	.	TRBV6-5	TRBD1	TGTGCCAGCAGCCCCGGGACAGGGGGCTATGGCTACACCTTC	CASSPGTGGYGYTF
TRBJ2-1	.	TRBV24-1	TRBD1	TGTGCCACCAGTGGGACAGGGAATGAGCAGTTCTTC	CATSGTGNEQFF
TRBJ1-2	.	TRBV5-1	.	TGCGCCAGCAGACCGGCTGGAGCTAACTATGGCTACACCTTC	CASRPAGANYGYTF
TRBJ1-5	.	TRBV6-5	.	TGTGCCAGCAGTAGACGGACAGATAGCAATCAGCCCCAGCATTTT	CASSRRTDSNQPQHF
TRBJ1-5	.	TRBV5-4	.	TGTGCCAGCAGCTTGGAACCCAACAATCAGCCCCAGCATTTT	CASSLEPNNQPQHF
TRBJ2-3	.	TRBV11-2	.	TGTGCCAGCAGCTTAGCCTCCGGGGGCATGGGCACAGATACGCAGTATTTT	CASSLASGGMGTDTQYF
TRBJ1-1	.	TRBV18	TRBD1	TGTGCCAGCTCACGATCAGGCAGGGGGCAAACTGAAGCTTTCTTT	CASSRSGRGQTEAFF
TRBJ1-2	.	TRBV4-2	.	TGTGCCAGCAGCCAAGATCAGGAGGGGTCTGGCTACACCTTC	CASSQDQEGSGYTF
TRBJ2-1	.	TRBV6-2/TRBV6-3	TRBD1	TGTGCCAGCAGCCGTGGACAGGGGATCTACAATGAGCAGTTCTTC	CASSRGQGIYNEQFF
TRBJ2-3	few	TRBV10-2	.	TGCGCCAGCACCCTCGGGAGCACAGATACGCAGTATTTT	CASTLGSTDTQYF
TRBJ1-4	once	TRBV25-1	TRBD1	TGTGCCAGGGACAGGGGGGCGCTACGTGAAAAACTGTTTTTT	CARDRGALREKLFF
TRBJ2-2	.	TRBV6-5	TRBD1	TGTGCCACTACAGGGGGCGTGGGAACCGGGGAGCTGTTTTTT	CATTGGVGTGELFF
TRBJ1-2	.	TRBV5-4	.	TGTGCCAGCAGCTTCGTCGGGATAGGGAAGGGAGGCTACACCTTC	CASSFVGIGKGGYTF
TRBJ2-1	.	TRBV20-1	.	TGCAGTGTTCTAGCGCGCAATGAGCAGTTCTTC	CSVLARNEQFF
TRBJ2-7	once	TRBV5-6	TRBD1	TGTGCCAGCAGCTTGGTTGGGACAGGGGGCCTCGAGCAGTACTTC	CASSLVGTGGLEQYF
TRBJ1-2	.	TRBV19	TRBD1	TGTGCCAGTAGAAGGACAGGCCAAAGGAGTATACGGGGCTACACCTTC	CASRRTGQRSIRGYTF